Shown below are 2 T cell receptor beta chains from a single sample sequenced in a study of beta chain features in type 1 diabetes. Study-wide results and caveats: Type 1 diabetes patients had TCRB CDR3s that were shorter (moderately but significantly so) in all four CD4+ subsets.

Their antigens are not known. TCRB transcripts that were expressed got sequenced, as all of the isolated RNA had been reverse transcribed. Method: immunoSEQ multiplex PCR; TCRdb's copy keeps in-frame clones and lacks some. Among more than 20,000 clones listed, roughly half were seen once. The sample taken for sequencing was stem cell memory CD4+ T cells from blood. The receptors stem from a young man with type 1 diabetes.

The gene calls are TRBV5-1 and TRBJ2-3, with 8 bases matching TRBD2. Germline V lookup: CDR1 SGHRS, CDR2 YFSETQ. The junction had 8 bases not matched to a gene; V was cut back by 0 bases and J by 5 bases. The CDR3 runs to 16 residues. CDR3 nucleotides: TGCGCCAGCAGCTTGGATTCGGGGGGGGCAGGAGATACGCAGTATTTT. Encoded protein: CASSLDSGGAGDTQYF.

CDR3 coding DNA: TGTGCCAGCAGTGAGCTAGCGGGAGGTAATCGGTACAATGAGCAGTTCTTC. Translating gives CASSELAGGNRYNEQFF. The chain employs TRBV6-1 and TRBJ2-1, with 11 bases lining up with TRBD2. CDR1 and CDR2 from the germline V gene are MNHNS and SASEGT. The trim removed 3 bases at V and 4 bases at J, leaving 8 bases unmatched. This CDR3 spans 17 amino acids.